Below are 20 T cell receptor beta chains sequenced from a single sample in a study of blood T cell repertoires in COVID-19. This table comes from immunoSEQ multiplex PCR, and its TCRdb copy is limited to in-frame clones, with some not included. This table has about 190,000 clones, approximately 84% appearing once. Sequenced: peripheral blood. The source of these receptors is a woman aged 65 to 85 with active or convalescent COVID-19.

V and J are TRBV18 and TRBJ2-1; TRBD2 agrees at 7 bases. V trimming: 6 bases; J trimming: 9 bases; junction bases outside the gene matches: 11. Germline V CDR1 and CDR2: KGHSH, LQKENI. The CDR3 covers 14 residues. CDR3 in DNA: TGTGCCAGCTCCCCCTCCTGGGGGGGTAGTGAGCAGTTCTTC. Residues: CASSPSWGGSEQFF.

This clone appeared a few times. The chain employs TRBV3-1 (or the pseudogene TRBV3-2) and TRBJ1-3; D may be TRBD1 (5 bases). There are 16 residues in the CDR3. Germline V CDR1 and CDR2: LGHDT, YNNKEL (reference sequence). The germline V and J ends were trimmed by 4 bases and 0 bases, with 13 bases remaining between them. The CDR3 here is CASSPRGRGSGNTIYF. The DNA of the CDR3 is TGTGCCAGCAGCCCCCGTGGGAGGGGCTCTGGAAACACCATATATTTT.

The chain combines TRBV9 with TRBJ2-3; 9 nucleotides match TRBD1. The V gene's germline CDR1 is SGDLS and CDR2 YYNGEE. The CDR3 extends over 16 amino acids. V lost 1 base to trimming and J lost 5 bases; unmatched junction nucleotides: 8. CDR3 coding DNA: TGTGCCAGCAGCGTAACGGACAGGGGCACCCTAGATACGCAGTATTTT. It yields the protein CASSVTDRGTLDTQYF.

CDR3 DNA sequence: TGCGCCAGCAGCTTGGCCGGTTGGGCTAGCGGGAACAATGAGCAGTTCTTC. Its translation is CASSLAGWASGNNEQFF. The gene calls are TRBV5-1 and TRBJ2-1; TRBD2 aligns across 9 bases. CDR1 and CDR2 (germline): SGHRS, YFSETQ. The CDR3 spans 17 residues. The ends lost 0 bases at V and 5 bases at J; junction bases unmatched: 9.

J is TRBJ2-1 and V is TRBV10-3; 9 bases map to TRBD2. J gave up 9 bases and V 6 bases, and 9 bases lay outside the gene matches. Germline CDR1 ENHRY, CDR2 SYGVKD. CDR3 size: 14 residues. CDR3 sequence (DNA): TGTGCCATCAGAGAGCGGGAGGTCGGGGGTGAGCAGTTCTTC. It codes for CAIREREVGGEQFF.

This chain links TRBV19 with TRBJ2-2; 9 nucleotides agree with TRBD1. CDR1 and CDR2 (germline): LNHDA, SQIVND (reference sequence). After removal of 4 bases from V and 7 bases from J, the junction contained 7 bases not matched to a gene. The CDR3 is 15 amino acids. CDR3 loop: CASSRSTGGGGELFF. The CDR3 DNA sequence: TGTGCCAGTAGTAGATCAACAGGGGGCGGCGGGGAGCTGTTTTTT.

This clone was seen a handful of times. The chain is built from TRBV24-1 and TRBJ2-1; a weak D match, TRBD1 (5 bases). The ends were cut back, 0 bases at V and 7 bases at J, with 6 bases in the middle. This CDR3 region has 13 residues. The germline gives CDR1 KGHDR, CDR2 SFDVKD. This CDR3 reads CATSDLRTNEQFF. The CDR3 coding sequence is TGTGCCACCAGTGATTTGAGGACAAATGAGCAGTTCTTC.

This clone is a singleton in its sample. V and J are TRBV6-5 and TRBJ1-1; no definite D call. Germline lookup yields CDR1 MNHEY and CDR2 SVGAGI. Trimming pared 6 bases from V and 4 bases from J, leaving 12 bases between. The CDR3 is 13 residues long. CDR3 loop: CASRGALVTEAFF. For the CDR3, the DNA is TGTGCCAGCAGGGGAGCGTTGGTCACTGAAGCTTTCTTT.

This clone has only a few counts. The rearrangement links TRBV24-1 to TRBJ1-2, with 9 positions matching TRBD1. The CDR3 covers 16 residues. Trimming cost V 3 bases and J 4 bases; bases outside gene matches: 8. The V gene's germline CDR1 is KGHDR and CDR2 SFDVKD. For the CDR3, the DNA is TGTGCCACCAGTGATCGGACAGGGGATGGTCTCTATGGCTACACCTTC. Amino acids: CATSDRTGDGLYGYTF.

The chain uses TRBV9 and TRBJ2-2, with D perhaps matching TRBD2 (6 bases). Germline V gene data show CDR1 as SGDLS and CDR2 as YYNGEE. V was cut by 4 bases and J by 1 base, with 14 bases left in between. This CDR3 region has 16 residues. The CDR3 here is CASSHPTGGNTGELFF. The CDR3 DNA is TGTGCCAGCAGCCACCCAACCGGGGGGAACACCGGGGAGCTGTTTTTT.

V and J are TRBV9 and TRBJ2-3; TRBD2 aligns across 7 bases. V lost 2 bases to trimming and J lost 0 bases; unmatched junction nucleotides: 6. CDR1 and CDR2 (germline): SGDLS, YYNGEE. The CDR3 has 16 residues. DNA for the CDR3: TGTGCCAGCAGCGTTGAACTAGCGCTAAGCACAGATACGCAGTATTTT. Protein: CASSVELALSTDTQYF.

This chain links TRBV25-1 with TRBJ1-1; 8 bases fit TRBD1. CDR1 and CDR2 from the germline V gene are MGHDK and SYGVNS. The junction had 6 bases not matched to a gene; V was cut back by 4 bases and J by 8 bases. CDR3 length equals 13 residues. This CDR3 reads CASSARDRPEAFF. The CDR3 DNA follows: TGTGCCAGCAGTGCCCGGGACAGGCCCGAAGCTTTCTTT.

The chain combines TRBV4-1 with TRBJ2-1; 11 bases line up with TRBD1. This CDR3 is built from 16 residues. Germline assignment: CDR1 MGHRA and CDR2 YSYEKL. The V and J ends lost 0 bases and 6 bases, in that order; junction bases with no gene match: 4. Here the CDR3 reads CASSQDRTGGRNEQFF. The DNA of the CDR3 is TGCGCCAGCAGCCAAGACAGGACAGGGGGCCGCAATGAGCAGTTCTTC.

This clone is a singleton in its sample. The chain recombines TRBV19 with TRBJ2-1; 7 bases match TRBD2. The germline V gene encodes CDR1 LNHDA and CDR2 SQIVND (reference sequence). The CDR3 is 16 amino acids. V was clipped by 9 bases and J by 3 bases; unmatched bases: 14. CDR3: CASSSLTGGNYNEQFF. For the CDR3, the DNA is TGTGCCAGCTCCAGCCTAACGGGAGGAAACTACAATGAGCAGTTCTTC.

The chain couples TRBV27 to TRBJ2-1, with 16 bases matching TRBD2. This CDR3 comprises 14 residues. Germline trimming cut 5 bases from V and 15 bases from J; bases unmatched to any gene: 7. The germline V gene encodes CDR1 MNHEY and CDR2 SMNVEV (reference sequence). CDR3 DNA: TGTGCCAGCAGTCCAGGGACTAGCGGGAGGGTGACGTTCTTC. Translating gives CASSPGTSGRVTFF.

This chain links TRBV21-1 with TRBJ1-4; TRBD1 is taken as the D call from the table, unchecked against the DNA. TRBV21-1 has pseudogene status. There are 14 residues in the CDR3. This chain's CDR3 is CASTFRDRSKELFF. The DNA for the CDR3 is TGTGCCAGCACCTTTCGGGACAGGTCAAAGGAACTGTTTTTT.

The chain couples TRBV7-2 to TRBJ2-3; D perhaps matches TRBD2 (5 bases). Trimming took 2 bases from V and 4 from J, leaving 16 bases between them. Germline CDR1 is SGHTA and CDR2 is FQGNSA. The CDR3 spans 16 residues. CDR3 coding DNA: TGTGCCAGCAGCTTACCGGGCGGACTGCGCGCAGATACGCAGTATTTT. Its translation: CASSLPGGLRADTQYF.

The V gene is TRBV6-5, the J gene TRBJ1-2; TRBD1 aligns across 9 bases. The CDR3 is made up of 16 amino acids. The V and J ends lost 0 bases and 8 bases, in that order; junction bases with no gene match: 10. From germline, CDR1 is MNHEY and CDR2 SVGAGI. CDR3 region: CASSYSSSGTGYGYTF. The CDR3, as DNA: TGTGCCAGCAGTTACTCGAGTTCCGGGACAGGGTACGGCTACACCTTC.

This clone came up once. The chain recombines TRBV13 with TRBJ1-4; D remains unclear. Germline V gives CDR1 PRHDT, CDR2 FYEKMQ (reference sequence). The CDR3 totals 14 residues. The V and J ends lost 0 bases and 10 bases respectively, with 12 bases between them. The CDR3 sequence is CASSLGGDHGKLFF. CDR3 in DNA: TGTGCCAGCAGCTTAGGGGGAGACCACGGAAAACTGTTTTTT.

The chain carries TRBV28 and TRBJ2-3; no clear D. The germline CDR1 and CDR2 sequences are MDHEN and SYDVKM. The CDR3 consists of 13 residues. Trimming took off 8 bases at V and 4 bases at J, with 13 bases between the two ends. The CDR3 DNA is TGTGCCAGCGGCCTTCAGGCCTCAGATACGCAGTATTTT. The encoded protein is CASGLQASDTQYF.